Sequencing of this TCR beta chain was carried out in a study of blood T cell repertoires in COVID-19. Assay used: immunoSEQ multiplex PCR; TCRdb lists only in-frame clones, some missing. Among more than 300,000 clones listed, around 90% were seen once. V shed 6 bases and J 8 bases; nucleotides not matched to a gene: 15. The CDR3 sequence is 18 residues long. Per the germline V gene, CDR1 is SGHDT and CDR2 is YYEEEE. This receptor was taken from a woman aged 18-35 years who had recovered from COVID-19. Sequences were obtained from PBMCs or T cells enriched from blood (not recorded which). V is TRBV5-6 and J is TRBJ2-1, with 15 bases matching TRBD2. In nucleotides, the CDR3 is TGTGCCAGCACTGTAGGACTAGCGGGGGGGCGCGGTATTGATGAGCAGTTCTTC. It translates to CASTVGLAGGRGIDEQFF.